This entry describes one T cell receptor beta chain. The V gene's germline CDR1 is SGHNT and CDR2 YYREEE (reference sequence). J lost 10 bases, V lost 7 bases, and 5 bases had no gene match. The CDR3 spans 13 residues. Using immunoSEQ multiplex PCR, the repertoire was profiled, and TCRdb retains in-frame clones only, with some absent. The data hold approximately 260,000 clones, with about 80% observed a single time. This sample was taken from a study of blood T cell repertoires in COVID-19. Material: PBMCs or T cells enriched from blood (not recorded which). This clonotype was sampled from a man aged 25-45 years with acute COVID-19. This chain uses TRBV5-4 with TRBJ2-1, with TRBD2 identical over 13 bases. CDR3 nucleotide sequence: TGTGCCAGCTCGACTAGCGGGGGGCCAGAGCAGTTCTTC. Its protein product is CASSTSGGPEQFF. Based on the CDR3 plus reference TRBV5-4 and TRBJ2-1, the full variable domain is ETGVTQSPTHLIKTRGQQVTLRCSSQSGHNTVSWYQQALGQGPQFIFQYYREEENGRGNFPPRFSGLQFPNYSSELNVNALELDDSALYLCASSTSGGPEQFFGPGTRLTVL.